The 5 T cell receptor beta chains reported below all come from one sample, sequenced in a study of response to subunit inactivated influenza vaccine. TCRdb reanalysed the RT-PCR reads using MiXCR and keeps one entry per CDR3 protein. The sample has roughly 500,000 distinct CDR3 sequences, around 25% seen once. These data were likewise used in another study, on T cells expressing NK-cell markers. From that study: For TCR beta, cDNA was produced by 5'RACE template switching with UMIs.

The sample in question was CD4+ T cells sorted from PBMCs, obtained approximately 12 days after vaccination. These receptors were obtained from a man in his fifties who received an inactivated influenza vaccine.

The CDR3 DNA follows: TGCGCCAGCAGCCAAGCGGACGGATACTACGAGCAGTACTTC. Protein sequence: CASSQADGYYEQYF. The chain carries TRBV4-3 and TRBJ2-7; D is uncertain. Germline-derived CDR1 and CDR2 are LGHNA and YSLEER. Trimming pared 1 base from V and 3 bases from J, leaving 10 bases between. This CDR3 comprises 14 residues.

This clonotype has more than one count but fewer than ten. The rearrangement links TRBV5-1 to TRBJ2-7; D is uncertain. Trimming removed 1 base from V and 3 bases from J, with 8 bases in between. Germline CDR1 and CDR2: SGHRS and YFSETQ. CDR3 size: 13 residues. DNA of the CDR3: TGCGCCAGCAGCTTGTCAGCCAACTACGAGCAGTACTTC. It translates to CASSLSANYEQYF.

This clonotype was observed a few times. The CDR3 sequence is CASSFRRGNQPQHF. DNA of the CDR3: TGTGCCAGCAGCTTTCGCAGGGGCAATCAGCCCCAGCATTTT. This chain links TRBV7-2 with TRBJ1-5, with D possibly TRBD1 on 5 matching bases. V lost 3 bases to trimming and J lost 2 bases, with 8 bases between them. The CDR3 sequence is 14 residues long. Germline V lookup: CDR1 SGHTA, CDR2 FQGNSA.

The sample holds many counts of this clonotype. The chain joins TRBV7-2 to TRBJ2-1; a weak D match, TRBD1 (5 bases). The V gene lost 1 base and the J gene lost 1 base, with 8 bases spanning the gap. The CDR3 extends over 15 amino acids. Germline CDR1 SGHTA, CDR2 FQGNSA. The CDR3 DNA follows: TGTGCCAGCAGCTTAGGGGGCGCTTCCTACAATGAGCAGTTCTTC. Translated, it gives CASSLGGASYNEQFF.

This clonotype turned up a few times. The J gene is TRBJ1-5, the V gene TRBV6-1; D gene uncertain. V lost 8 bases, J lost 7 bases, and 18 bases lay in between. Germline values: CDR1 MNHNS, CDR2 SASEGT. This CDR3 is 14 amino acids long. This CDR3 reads CASYLGSAGQPQHF. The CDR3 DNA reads TGTGCCAGCTACCTGGGATCCGCGGGGCAGCCCCAGCATTTT.